This record concerns one TCR beta chain sequence. The antigen is not known. V lost 0 bases to trimming and J lost 0 bases, with 11 bases between them. Germline values: CDR1 MGHRA, CDR2 YSYEKL. The CDR3 loop spans 16 amino acids. The data stem from a study of long-term antiretroviral therapy in people with HIV. Assay version v3.0 of immunoSEQ was used, and it was run at survey level. The table came from immunoSEQ multiplex PCR; TCRdb's copy has only in-frame clones and leaves some out. Of 7,500 to 8,500 clones in the sample, around 85% were seen once. General study results and limits: Blood sampling spanned 2004 to 2017, possibly under older ART regimens. The study collected no data on ART adherence, viral resistance or therapy changes. Pre-ART expanded TRB clones stayed dominant throughout, though often decreasing after ART.

The gene calls are TRBV4-1 and TRBJ1-2; D gene uncertain. Material: unsorted PBMCs, obtained less than 2.7 years before starting antiretroviral therapy. This sequence was found in a man aged 35-49 years with HIV. The CDR3 sequence: CASSQDSGSANYGYTF. CDR3 nucleotides: TGCGCCAGCAGCCAAGACAGTGGTTCAGCTAACTATGGCTACACCTTC.